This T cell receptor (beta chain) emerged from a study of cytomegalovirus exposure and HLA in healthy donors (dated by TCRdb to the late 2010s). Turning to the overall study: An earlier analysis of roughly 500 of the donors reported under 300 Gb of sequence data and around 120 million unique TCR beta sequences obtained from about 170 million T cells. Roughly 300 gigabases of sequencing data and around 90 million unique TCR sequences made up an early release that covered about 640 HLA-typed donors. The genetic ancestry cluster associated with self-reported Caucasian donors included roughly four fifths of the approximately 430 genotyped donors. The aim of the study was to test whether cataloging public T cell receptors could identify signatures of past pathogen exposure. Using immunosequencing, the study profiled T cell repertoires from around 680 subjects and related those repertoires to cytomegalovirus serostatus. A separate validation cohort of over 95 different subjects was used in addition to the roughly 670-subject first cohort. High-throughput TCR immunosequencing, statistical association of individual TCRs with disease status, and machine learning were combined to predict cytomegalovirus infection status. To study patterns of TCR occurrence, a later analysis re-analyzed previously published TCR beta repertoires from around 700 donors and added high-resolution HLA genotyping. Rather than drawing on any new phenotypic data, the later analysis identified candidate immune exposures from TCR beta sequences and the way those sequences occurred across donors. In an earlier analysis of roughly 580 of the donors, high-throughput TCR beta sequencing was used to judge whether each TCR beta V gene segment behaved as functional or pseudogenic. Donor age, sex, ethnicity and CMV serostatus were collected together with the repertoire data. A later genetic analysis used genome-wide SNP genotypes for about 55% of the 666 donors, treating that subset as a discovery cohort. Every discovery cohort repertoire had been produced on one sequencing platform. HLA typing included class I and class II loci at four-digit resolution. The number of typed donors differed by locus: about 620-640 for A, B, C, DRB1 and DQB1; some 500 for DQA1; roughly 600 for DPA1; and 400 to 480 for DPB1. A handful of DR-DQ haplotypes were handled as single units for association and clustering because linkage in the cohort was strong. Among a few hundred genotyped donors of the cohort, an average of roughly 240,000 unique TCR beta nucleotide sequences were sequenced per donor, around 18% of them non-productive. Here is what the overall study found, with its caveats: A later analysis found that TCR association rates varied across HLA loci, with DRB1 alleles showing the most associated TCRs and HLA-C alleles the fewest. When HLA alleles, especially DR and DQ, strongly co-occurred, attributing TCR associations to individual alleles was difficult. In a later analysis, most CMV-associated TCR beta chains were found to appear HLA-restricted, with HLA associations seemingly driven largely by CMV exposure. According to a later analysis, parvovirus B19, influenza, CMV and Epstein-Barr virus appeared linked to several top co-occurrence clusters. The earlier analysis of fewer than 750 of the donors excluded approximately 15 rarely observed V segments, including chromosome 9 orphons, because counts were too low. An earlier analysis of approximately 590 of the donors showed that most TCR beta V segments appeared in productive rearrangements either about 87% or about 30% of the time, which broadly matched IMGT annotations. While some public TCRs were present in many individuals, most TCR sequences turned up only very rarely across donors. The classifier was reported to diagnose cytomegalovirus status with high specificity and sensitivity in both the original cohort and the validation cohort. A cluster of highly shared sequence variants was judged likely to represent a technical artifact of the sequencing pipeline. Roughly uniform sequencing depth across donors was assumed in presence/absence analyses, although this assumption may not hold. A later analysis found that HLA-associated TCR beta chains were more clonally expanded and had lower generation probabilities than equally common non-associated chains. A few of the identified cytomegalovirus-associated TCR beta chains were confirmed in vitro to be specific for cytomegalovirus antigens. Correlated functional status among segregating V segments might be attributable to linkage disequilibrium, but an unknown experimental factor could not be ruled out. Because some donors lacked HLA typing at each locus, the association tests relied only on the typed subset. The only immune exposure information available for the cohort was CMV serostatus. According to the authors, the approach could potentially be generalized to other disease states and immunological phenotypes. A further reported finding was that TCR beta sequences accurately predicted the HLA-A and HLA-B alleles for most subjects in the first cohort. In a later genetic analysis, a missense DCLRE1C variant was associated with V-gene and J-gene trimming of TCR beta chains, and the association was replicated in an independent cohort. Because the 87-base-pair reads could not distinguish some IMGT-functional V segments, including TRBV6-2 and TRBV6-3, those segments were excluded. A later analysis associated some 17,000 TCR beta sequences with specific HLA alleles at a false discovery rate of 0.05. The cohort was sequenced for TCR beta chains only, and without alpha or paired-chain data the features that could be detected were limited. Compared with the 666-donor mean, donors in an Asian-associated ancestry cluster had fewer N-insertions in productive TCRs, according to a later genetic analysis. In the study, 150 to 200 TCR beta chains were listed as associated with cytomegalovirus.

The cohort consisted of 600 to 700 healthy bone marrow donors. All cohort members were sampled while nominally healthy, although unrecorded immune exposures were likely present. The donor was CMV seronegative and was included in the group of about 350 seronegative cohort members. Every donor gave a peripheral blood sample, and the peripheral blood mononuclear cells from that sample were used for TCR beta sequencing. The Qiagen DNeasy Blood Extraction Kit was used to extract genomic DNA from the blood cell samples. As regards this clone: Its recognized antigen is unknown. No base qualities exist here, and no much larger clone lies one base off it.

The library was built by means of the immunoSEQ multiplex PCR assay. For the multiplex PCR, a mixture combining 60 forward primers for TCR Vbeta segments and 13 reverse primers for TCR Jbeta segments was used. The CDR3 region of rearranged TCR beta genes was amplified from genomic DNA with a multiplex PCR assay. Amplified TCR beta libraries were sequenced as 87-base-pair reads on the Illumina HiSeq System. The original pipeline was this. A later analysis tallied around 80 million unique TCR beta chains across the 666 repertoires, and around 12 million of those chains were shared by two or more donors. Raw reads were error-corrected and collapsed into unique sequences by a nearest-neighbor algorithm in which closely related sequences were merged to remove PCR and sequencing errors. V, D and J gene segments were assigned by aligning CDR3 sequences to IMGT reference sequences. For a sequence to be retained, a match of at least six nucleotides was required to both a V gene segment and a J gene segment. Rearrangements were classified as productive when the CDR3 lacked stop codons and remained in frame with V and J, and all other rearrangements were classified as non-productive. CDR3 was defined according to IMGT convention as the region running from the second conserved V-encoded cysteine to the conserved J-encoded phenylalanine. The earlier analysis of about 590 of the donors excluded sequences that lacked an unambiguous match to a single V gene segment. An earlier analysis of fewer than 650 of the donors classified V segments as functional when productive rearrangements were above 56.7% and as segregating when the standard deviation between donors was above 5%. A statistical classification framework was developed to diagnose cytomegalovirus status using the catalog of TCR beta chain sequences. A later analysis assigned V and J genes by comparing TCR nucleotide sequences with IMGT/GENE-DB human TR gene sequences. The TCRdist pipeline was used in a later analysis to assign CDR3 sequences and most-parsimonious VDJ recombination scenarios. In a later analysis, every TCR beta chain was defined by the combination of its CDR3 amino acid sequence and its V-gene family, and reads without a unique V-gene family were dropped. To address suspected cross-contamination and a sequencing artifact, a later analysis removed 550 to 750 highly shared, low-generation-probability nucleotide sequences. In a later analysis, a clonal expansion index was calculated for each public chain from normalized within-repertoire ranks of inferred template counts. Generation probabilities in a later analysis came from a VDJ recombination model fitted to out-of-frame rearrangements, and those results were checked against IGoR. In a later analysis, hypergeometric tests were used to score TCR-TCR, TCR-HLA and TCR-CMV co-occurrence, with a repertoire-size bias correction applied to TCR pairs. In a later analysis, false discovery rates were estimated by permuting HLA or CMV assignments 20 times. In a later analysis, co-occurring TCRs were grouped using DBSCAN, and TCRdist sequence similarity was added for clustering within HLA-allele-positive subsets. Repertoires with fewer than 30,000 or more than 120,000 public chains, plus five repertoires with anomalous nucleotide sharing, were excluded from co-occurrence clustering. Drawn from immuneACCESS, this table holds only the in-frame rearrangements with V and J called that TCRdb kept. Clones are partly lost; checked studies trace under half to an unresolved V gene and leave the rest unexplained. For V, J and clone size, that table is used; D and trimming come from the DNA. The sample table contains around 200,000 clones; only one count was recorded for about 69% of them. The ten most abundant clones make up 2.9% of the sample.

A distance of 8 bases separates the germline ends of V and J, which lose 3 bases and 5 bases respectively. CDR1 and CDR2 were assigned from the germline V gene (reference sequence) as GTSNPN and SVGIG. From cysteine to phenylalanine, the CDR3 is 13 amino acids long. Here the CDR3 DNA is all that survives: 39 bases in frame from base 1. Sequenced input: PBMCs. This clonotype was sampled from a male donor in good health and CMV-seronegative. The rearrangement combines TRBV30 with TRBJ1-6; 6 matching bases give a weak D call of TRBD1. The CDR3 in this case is CAWSQGNNSPLHF. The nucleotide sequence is TGTGCCTGGAGCCAGGGGAATAATTCACCCCTCCACTTT.